The 6 T cell receptor beta chains reported below all come from one sample, sequenced in a study of blood T cell repertoires in COVID-19. Profiling relied on immunoSEQ multiplex PCR, and the TCRdb table lists in-frame clones only, not all of them. The sample records about 480,000 clones, roughly 91% being singletons. The specimen sequenced was peripheral blood. The source is a woman aged 50 to 65 with COVID-19, enrolled during active disease.

V is TRBV27 and J is TRBJ2-7, with TRBD1 matching over 7 bases. This CDR3 has 15 residues. After removal of 7 bases from V and 3 bases from J, the junction contained 12 bases not matched to a gene. Germline CDR1 MNHEY, CDR2 SMNVEV (reference sequence). The CDR3 is CASTPTGDNYYEQYF. DNA for the CDR3: TGTGCCAGCACCCCCACAGGGGACAATTACTACGAGCAGTACTTC.

The chain uses TRBV6-5 and TRBJ2-7; 12 positions match TRBD1. The germline gives CDR1 MNHEY, CDR2 SVGAGI. The length of the CDR3 is 13 residues. V lost 11 bases to trimming and J lost 5 bases; unmatched junction nucleotides: 7. CDR3 nucleotide sequence: TGTGCCTCCGGGGACAGGGGGCGCGACGAGCAGTACTTC. Its translation: CASGDRGRDEQYF.

This rearrangement joins TRBV6-4 to TRBJ2-7, with 8 nucleotides matching TRBD1. This CDR3 spans 16 amino acids. Germline V lookup: CDR1 MRHNA, CDR2 SNTAGT. V dropped 6 bases and J dropped 2; count of bases not matched to a gene: 12. The chain's CDR3 is CASRPYRDRNPYEQYF. The CDR3 DNA sequence: TGTGCCAGCAGACCTTATCGGGACAGGAACCCCTACGAGCAGTACTTC.

The table lists this clone with a count of one. The CDR3 loop is CASSSGDYNEKLFF. DNA of the CDR3: TGCGCCAGCAGCTCGGGGGATTACAATGAAAAACTGTTTTTT. The J gene is TRBJ1-4, the V gene TRBV4-1; TRBD1 is a possible D gene (5 bases). Germline CDR1 reads MGHRA; CDR2 reads YSYEKL. Trimming stripped 5 bases from V and 5 bases from J, with 12 bases between. The length of the CDR3 is 14 residues.

The J gene is TRBJ2-3, the V gene TRBV10-3; D perhaps matches TRBD1 (6 bases). From germline, CDR1 is ENHRY and CDR2 SYGVKD. With 6 bases removed from V and 6 bases from J, the gap between germline ends came to 16 bases. The CDR3 runs 14 residues. The CDR3 loop is CAISGQQGRDTQYF. The CDR3 DNA reads TGTGCCATCAGCGGACAGCAGGGTCGTGATACGCAGTATTTT.

This clone was seen a few times. The chain uses TRBV6-6 and TRBJ1-4; possible D gene TRBD1, 5 bases. CDR1 is MNHNY and CDR2 is SVGAGI in the germline V gene (reference sequence). Trimming removed 6 bases at V and 0 bases at J, with 14 bases between. CDR3 length: 16 residues. The CDR3, as DNA: TGTGCCAGCAGACGCCCGTCGGGGGCAACTAATGAAAAACTGTTTTTT. Translating it yields CASRRPSGATNEKLFF.